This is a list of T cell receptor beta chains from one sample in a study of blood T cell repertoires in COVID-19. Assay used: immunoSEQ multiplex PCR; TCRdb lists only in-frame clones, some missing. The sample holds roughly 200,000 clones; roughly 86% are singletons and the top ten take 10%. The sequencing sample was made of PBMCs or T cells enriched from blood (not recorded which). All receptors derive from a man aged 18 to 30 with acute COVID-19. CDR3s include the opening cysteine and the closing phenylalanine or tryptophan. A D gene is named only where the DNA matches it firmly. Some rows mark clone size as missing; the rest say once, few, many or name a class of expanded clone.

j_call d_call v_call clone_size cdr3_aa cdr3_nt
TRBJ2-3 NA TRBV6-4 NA CASHPSGDMVDTQYF TGTGCCAGCCACCCTTCCGGGGACATGGTGGATACGCAGTATTTT
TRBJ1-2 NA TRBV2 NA CASSGGFGYTF TGTGCCAGCAGTGGAGGGTTCGGCTACACCTTC
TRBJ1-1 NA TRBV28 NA CASSLRTRRGTEAFF TGTGCCAGCAGTCTCCGAACAAGGAGGGGCACTGAAGCTTTCTTT
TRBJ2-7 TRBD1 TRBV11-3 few CASSYDRGEQYF TGTGCCAGCAGCTATGACAGGGGGGAGCAGTACTTC
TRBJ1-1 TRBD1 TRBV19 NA CATGGGAGTEAFF TGTGCCACGGGAGGGGGCGCAGGCACTGAAGCTTTCTTT
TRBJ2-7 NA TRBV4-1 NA CASSQAPGYTYEQYF TGCGCCAGCAGCCAAGCACCGGGATACACCTACGAGCAGTACTTC
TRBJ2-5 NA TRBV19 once CASSIGLGETQYF TGTGCCAGTAGTATAGGACTAGGGGAGACCCAGTACTTC
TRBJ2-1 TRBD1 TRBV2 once CASSPGQGLRNEQFF TGTGCCAGCAGTCCGGGACAGGGATTGCGGAATGAGCAGTTCTTC
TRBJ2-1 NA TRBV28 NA CASRPSDRPNEQFF TGTGCCAGCAGACCCAGTGACAGGCCTAATGAGCAGTTCTTC
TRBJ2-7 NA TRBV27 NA CASSLRGPYEQYF TGTGCCAGCAGTTTAAGGGGTCCCTACGAGCAGTACTTC